This TCR beta chain stems from a study of T cells in Graves' hyperthyroidism and ophthalmopathy. Germline V lookup: CDR1 DFQATT, CDR2 SNEGSKA (reference sequence). The V end lost 0 bases, the J end lost 4 bases, and 18 bases lay between the germline ends. The CDR3 runs to 16 residues. RNA transcripts provided the source from which TCR beta CDR3 regions were amplified. Researchers ran a first-round RT-PCR on the TCR CDR3 using the HTBI primer set. In TCRdb, the multiplex PCR reads were re-called with MiXCR into one record per CDR3 protein. The sample includes hundreds of thousands of distinct CDR3 sequences, just under 45% of them seen just once.

Material: peripheral blood or thyroid tissue (not recorded which). This TCR was recovered from an adult man with Graves' disease, either hyperthyroidism or ophthalmopathy (not recorded which). The gene calls are TRBV20-1 and TRBJ1-1, with no clear D. CDR3 DNA sequence: TGCAGTGCTAGAGATGGTAAGAGGGCGTCGGTCACTGAAGCTTTCTTT. It specifies CSARDGKRASVTEAFF.